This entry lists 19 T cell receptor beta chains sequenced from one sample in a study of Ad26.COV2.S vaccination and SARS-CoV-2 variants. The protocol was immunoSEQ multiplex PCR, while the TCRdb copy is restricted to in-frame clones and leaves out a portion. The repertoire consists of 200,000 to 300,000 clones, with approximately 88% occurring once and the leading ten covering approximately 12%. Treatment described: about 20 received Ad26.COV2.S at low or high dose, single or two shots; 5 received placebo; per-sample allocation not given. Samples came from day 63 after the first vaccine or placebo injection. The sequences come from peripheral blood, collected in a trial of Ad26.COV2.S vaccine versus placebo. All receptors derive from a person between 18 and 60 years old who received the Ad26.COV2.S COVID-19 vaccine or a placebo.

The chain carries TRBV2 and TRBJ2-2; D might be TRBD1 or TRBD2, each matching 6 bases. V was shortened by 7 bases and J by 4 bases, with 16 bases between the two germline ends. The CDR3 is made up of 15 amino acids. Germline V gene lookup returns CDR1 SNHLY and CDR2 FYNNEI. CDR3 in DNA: TGTGCCAGCATCCTTAAGGGGGGTGGCACCGGGGAGCTGTTTTTT. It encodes CASILKGGGTGELFF.

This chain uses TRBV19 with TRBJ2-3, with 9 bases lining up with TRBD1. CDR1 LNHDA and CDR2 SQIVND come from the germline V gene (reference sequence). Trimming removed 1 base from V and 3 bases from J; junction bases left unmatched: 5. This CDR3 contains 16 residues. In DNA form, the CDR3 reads TGTGCCAGTAGTATAGTTCCGGGACAGGGTACAGATACGCAGTATTTT. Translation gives CASSIVPGQGTDTQYF.

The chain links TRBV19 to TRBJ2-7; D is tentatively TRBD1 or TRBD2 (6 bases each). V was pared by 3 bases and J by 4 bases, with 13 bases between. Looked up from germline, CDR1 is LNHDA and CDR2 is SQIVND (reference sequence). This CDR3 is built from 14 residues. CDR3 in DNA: TGTGCCAGTAGTATGGCTTGGGGGGCTTACGAGCAGTACTTC. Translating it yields CASSMAWGAYEQYF.

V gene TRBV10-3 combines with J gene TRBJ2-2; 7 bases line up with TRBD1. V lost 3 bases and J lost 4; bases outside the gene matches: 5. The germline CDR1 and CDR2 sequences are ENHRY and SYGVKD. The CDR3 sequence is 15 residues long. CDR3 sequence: CAISDVNRGTGELFF. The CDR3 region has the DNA TGTGCCATCAGTGACGTCAACAGGGGCACCGGGGAGCTGTTTTTT.

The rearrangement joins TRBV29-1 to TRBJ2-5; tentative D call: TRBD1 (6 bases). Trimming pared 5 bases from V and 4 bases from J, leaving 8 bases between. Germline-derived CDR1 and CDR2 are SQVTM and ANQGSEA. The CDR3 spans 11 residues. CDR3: CSVNRVETQYF. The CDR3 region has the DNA TGCAGCGTTAACAGGGTAGAGACCCAGTACTTC.

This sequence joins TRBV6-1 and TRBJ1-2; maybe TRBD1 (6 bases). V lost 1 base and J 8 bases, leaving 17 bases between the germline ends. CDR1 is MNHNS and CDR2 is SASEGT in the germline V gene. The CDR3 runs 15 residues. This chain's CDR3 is CASSEGVWTAAGYTF. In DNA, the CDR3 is TGTGCCAGCAGTGAAGGCGTATGGACAGCTGCGGGCTACACCTTC.

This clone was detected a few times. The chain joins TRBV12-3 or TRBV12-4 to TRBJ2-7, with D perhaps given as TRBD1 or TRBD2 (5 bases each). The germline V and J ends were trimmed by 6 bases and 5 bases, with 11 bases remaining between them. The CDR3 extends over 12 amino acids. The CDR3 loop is CASSLGVHEQYF. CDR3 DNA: TGTGCCAGCAGCCTGGGGGTCCACGAGCAGTACTTC.

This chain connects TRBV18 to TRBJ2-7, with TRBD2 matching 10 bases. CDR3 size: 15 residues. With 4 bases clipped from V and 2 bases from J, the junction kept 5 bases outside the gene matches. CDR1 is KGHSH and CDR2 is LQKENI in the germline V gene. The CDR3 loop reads CASSLRTSGTYEQYF. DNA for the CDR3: TGTGCCAGCTCACTTAGGACTAGCGGAACCTACGAGCAGTACTTC.

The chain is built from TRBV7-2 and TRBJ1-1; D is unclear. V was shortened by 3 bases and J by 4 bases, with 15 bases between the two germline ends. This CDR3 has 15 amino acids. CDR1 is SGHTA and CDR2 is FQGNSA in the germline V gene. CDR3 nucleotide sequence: TGTGCCAGCAGCTTGACTCCGGACGCTTTCACTGAAGCTTTCTTT. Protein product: CASSLTPDAFTEAFF. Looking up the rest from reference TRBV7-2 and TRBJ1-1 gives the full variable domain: GAGVSQSPSNKVTEKGKDVELRCDPISGHTALYWYRQSLGQGLEFLIYFQGNSAPDKSGLPSDRFSAERTGGSVSTLTIQRTQQEDSAVYLCASSLTPDAFTEAFFGQGTRLTVV.

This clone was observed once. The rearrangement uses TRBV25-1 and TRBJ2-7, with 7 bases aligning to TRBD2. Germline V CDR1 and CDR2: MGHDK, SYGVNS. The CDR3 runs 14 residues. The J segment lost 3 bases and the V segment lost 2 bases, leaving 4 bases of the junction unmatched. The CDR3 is CASSEVGGGYEQYF. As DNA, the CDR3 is TGTGCCAGCAGTGAAGTCGGCGGGGGCTACGAGCAGTACTTC.

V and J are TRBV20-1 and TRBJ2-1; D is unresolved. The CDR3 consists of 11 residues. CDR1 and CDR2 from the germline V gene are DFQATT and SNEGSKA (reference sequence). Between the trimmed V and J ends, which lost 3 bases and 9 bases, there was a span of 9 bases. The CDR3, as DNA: TGCAGTGCTAGCCTGCGCGGTGAGCAGTTCTTC. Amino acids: CSASLRGEQFF.

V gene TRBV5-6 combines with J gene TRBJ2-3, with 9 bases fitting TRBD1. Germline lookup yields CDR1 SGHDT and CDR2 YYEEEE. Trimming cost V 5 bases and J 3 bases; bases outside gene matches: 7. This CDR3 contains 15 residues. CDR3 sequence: CASRGVDRGTDTQYF. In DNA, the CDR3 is TGTGCCAGCAGGGGAGTGGACAGGGGAACAGATACGCAGTATTTT.

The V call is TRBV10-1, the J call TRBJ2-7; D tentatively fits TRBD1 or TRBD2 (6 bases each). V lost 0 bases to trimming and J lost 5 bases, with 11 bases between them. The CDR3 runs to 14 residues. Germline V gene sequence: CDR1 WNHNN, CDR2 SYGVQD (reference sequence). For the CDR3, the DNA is TGCGCCAGCAGTGAGTCGAAAGGGGGGAACGAGCAGTACTTC. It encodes CASSESKGGNEQYF.

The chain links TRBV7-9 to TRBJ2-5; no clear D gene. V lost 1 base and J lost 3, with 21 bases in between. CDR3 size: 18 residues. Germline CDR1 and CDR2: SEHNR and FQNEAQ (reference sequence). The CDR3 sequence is CASSLGLAARRGKETQYF. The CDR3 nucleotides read TGTGCCAGCAGCTTAGGTCTGGCCGCTAGGAGAGGTAAAGAGACCCAGTACTTC.

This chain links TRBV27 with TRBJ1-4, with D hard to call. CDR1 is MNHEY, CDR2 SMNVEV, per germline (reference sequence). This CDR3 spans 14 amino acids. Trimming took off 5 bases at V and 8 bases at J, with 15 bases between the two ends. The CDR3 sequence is CASSPDLTGEKLFF. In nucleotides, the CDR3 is TGTGCCAGCAGTCCCGATTTGACTGGGGAAAAACTGTTTTTT.

CDR3 loop: CASGSGGAHKERTDTQYF. CDR3 nucleotides: TGTGCCAGCGGGAGCGGAGGGGCGCATAAGGAAAGGACTGATACGCAGTATTTT. This sequence joins TRBV7-6 and TRBJ2-3; tentative D call: TRBD2 (6 bases). CDR1 is SGHVS and CDR2 is FNYEAQ in the germline V gene. Trimming removed 8 bases from V and 6 bases from J, with 30 bases in between. The CDR3 is 18 residues long. Full variable domain (outside the CDR3, taken from reference TRBV7-6 and TRBJ2-3): GAGVSQSPRYKVTKRGQDVALRCDPISGHVSLYWYRQALGQGPEFLTYFNYEAQQDKSGLPNDRFSAERPEGSISTLTIQRTEQRDSAMYRCASGSGGAHKERTDTQYFGPGTRLTVL.

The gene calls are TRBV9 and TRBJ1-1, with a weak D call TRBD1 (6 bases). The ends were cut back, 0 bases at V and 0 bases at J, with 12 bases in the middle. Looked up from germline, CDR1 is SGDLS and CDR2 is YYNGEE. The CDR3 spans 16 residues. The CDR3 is CASSVVATGLNTEAFF. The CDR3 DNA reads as TGTGCCAGCAGCGTAGTCGCGACAGGACTGAACACTGAAGCTTTCTTT. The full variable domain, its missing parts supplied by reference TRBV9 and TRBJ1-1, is DSGVTQTPKHLITATGQRVTLRCSPRSGDLSVYWYQQSLDQGLQFLIQYYNGEERAKGNILERFSAQQFPDLHSELNLSSLELGDSALYFCASSVVATGLNTEAFFGQGTRLTVV.

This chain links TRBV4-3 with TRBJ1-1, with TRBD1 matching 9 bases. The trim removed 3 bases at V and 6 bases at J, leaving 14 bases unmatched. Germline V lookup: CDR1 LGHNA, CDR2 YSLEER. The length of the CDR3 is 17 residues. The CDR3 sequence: CASSQEITGGAESEAFF. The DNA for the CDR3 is TGCGCCAGCAGCCAGGAAATAACAGGGGGCGCCGAATCTGAAGCTTTCTTT.

CDR3 region: CASSDFYEQYF. In DNA form, the CDR3 reads TGTGCCAGCAGTGACTTTTACGAGCAGTACTTC. This rearrangement joins TRBV27 to TRBJ2-7; no firm D call. The CDR3 extends over 11 amino acids. Germline CDR1 MNHEY, CDR2 SMNVEV (reference sequence). V was shortened by 5 bases and J by 4 bases, with 6 bases between the two germline ends.